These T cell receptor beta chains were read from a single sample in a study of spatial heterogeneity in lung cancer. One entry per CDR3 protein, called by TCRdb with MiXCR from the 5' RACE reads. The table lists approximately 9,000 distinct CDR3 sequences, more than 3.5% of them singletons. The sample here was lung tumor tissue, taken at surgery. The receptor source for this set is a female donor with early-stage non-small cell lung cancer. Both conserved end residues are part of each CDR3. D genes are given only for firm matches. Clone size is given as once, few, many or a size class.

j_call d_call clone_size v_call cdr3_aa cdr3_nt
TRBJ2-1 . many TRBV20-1 CSAPKGGGSYNEQFF TGCAGTGCTCCTAAAGGCGGAGGCTCCTACAATGAGCAGTTCTTC
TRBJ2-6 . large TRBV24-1 CATSGLSGANVLTF TGTGCCACCAGCGGGCTCTCTGGGGCCAACGTCCTGACTTTC
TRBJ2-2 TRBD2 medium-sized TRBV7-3 CASSPQGLAGDGGTGELFF TGTGCCAGCAGCCCCCAGGGACTAGCGGGAGATGGAGGGACCGGGGAGCTGTTTTTT
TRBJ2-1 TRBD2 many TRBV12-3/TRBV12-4 CASSPASGVYNEQFF TGTGCCAGCAGTCCCGCTAGCGGGGTCTACAATGAGCAGTTCTTC
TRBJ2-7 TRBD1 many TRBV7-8 CASSLVTGVGAYEQYF TGTGCCAGCAGCTTAGTGACAGGGGTGGGGGCCTACGAGCAGTACTTC
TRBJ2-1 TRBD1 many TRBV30 CAWSADREREQFF TGTGCCTGGAGTGCGGACAGGGAACGCGAGCAGTTCTTC
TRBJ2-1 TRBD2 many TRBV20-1 CSGKRGSLDNEQFF TGCAGTGGAAAGCGGGGGAGCCTAGACAATGAGCAGTTCTTC
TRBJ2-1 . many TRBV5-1 CASSLGNNEQFF TGCGCCAGCAGCCTGGGAAACAATGAGCAGTTCTTC
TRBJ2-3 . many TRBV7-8 CASSLEQALSTDTQYF TGTGCCAGCAGCTTAGAACAGGCTCTTAGCACAGATACGCAGTATTTT
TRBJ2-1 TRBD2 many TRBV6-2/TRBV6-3 CASSVTRGVKEQFF TGTGCCAGCAGTGTCACGCGGGGGGTAAAGGAGCAGTTCTTC
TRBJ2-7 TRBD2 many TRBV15 CATSRGPGLAGVLYEQYF TGTGCCACCAGCAGAGGACCGGGACTAGCGGGAGTACTTTACGAGCAGTACTTC
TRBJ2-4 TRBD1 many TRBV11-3 CASSSGGSRNIQYF TGTGCCAGCAGCTCAGGGGGCTCAAGGAACATTCAGTACTTC
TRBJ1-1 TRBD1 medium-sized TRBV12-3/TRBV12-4 CASDPGQGARGAFF TGTGCCAGCGACCCGGGACAGGGGGCTCGAGGAGCTTTCTTT
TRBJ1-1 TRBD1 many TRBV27 CASSLTGGDTEAFF TGTGCCAGCAGCCTAACAGGGGGTGACACTGAAGCTTTCTTT
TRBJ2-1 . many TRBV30 CASFMGASEQFF TGTGCCTCATTTATGGGGGCAAGTGAGCAGTTCTTC
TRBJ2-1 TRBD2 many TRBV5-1 CASKRTSGPYNEQFF TGCGCCAGCAAGAGGACTAGCGGCCCTTACAATGAGCAGTTCTTC
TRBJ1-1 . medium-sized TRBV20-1 CSAPNQAGEEPTEAFF TGCAGTGCTCCCAACCAGGCAGGGGAGGAGCCCACTGAAGCTTTCTTT
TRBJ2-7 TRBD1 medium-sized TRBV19 CASSKRQGSYEQYF TGTGCCAGTAGCAAGAGACAGGGGAGTTACGAGCAGTACTTC
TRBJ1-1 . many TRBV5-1 CASRLQGNTEAFF TGCGCCAGCAGACTACAGGGAAACACTGAAGCTTTCTTT
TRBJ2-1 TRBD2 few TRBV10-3 CAISEASLGLYNEQFF TGTGCCATCAGTGAGGCCTCCCTGGGACTATACAATGAGCAGTTCTTC
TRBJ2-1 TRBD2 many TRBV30 CAWSKSRLALSYNEQFF TGTGCCTGGAGTAAATCCAGACTAGCGCTATCCTACAATGAGCAGTTCTTC
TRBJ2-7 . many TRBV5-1 CASRPQGVEAYEQYF TGCGCCAGCAGACCTCAGGGTGTTGAGGCCTACGAGCAGTACTTC
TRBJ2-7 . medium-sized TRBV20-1 CSASVEREQYF TGCAGTGCTAGTGTGGAGCGCGAGCAGTACTTC
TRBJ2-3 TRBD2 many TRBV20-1 CSAPLAAGTDTQYF TGCAGTGCTCCACTAGCGGCGGGCACAGATACGCAGTATTTT
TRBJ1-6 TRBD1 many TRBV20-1 CSGGGGHSPLHF TGCAGTGGGGGAGGGGGCCATTCACCCCTCCACTTT
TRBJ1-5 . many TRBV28 CASRFISNQPQHF TGTGCCAGCAGGTTTATTAGCAATCAGCCCCAGCATTTT
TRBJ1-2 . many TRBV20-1 CSASDGRYGYTF TGCAGTGCTTCCGACGGCCGCTATGGCTACACCTTC
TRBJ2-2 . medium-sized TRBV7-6 CASSPSGDQGPGELFF TGTGCCAGCAGCCCATCCGGGGACCAGGGGCCCGGGGAGCTGTTTTTT
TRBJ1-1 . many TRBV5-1 CASSPAAMNTEAFF TGCGCCAGCAGCCCCGCGGCTATGAACACTGAAGCTTTCTTT
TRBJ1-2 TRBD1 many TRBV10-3 CAIRLREGAFYGYTF TGTGCCATCAGGCTACGGGAGGGGGCATTCTATGGCTACACCTTC